The 31 T cell receptor beta chains in this list originate from one sample, sequenced in a study of T cell changes during pregnancy in multiple sclerosis. Clones were read by immunoSEQ multiplex PCR, and TCRdb kept only the in-frame ones, dropping some. The sample has some 80,000 clones, about 96% seen once. The specimen comprised peripheral blood, sampled in the second trimester of pregnancy. Receptor source: a female donor with multiple sclerosis, enrolled in a pregnancy study.

The J gene is TRBJ1-4, the V gene TRBV19, with a possible D match to TRBD1 (5 bases). The CDR3 contains 16 residues. V lost 2 bases and J lost 8, with 18 bases in between. Per germline, CDR1 LNHDA and CDR2 SQIVND (reference sequence). The CDR3 DNA reads TGTGCCAGTAGTATATGGATCGCGGGGCAGGAAGAAAAACTGTTTTTT. Translation gives CASSIWIAGQEEKLFF.

In this sample, this clone turned up once. The rearrangement links TRBV6-1 to TRBJ2-2, with 9 nucleotides matching TRBD1. V was clipped by 4 bases and J by 5 bases; unmatched bases: 5. Germline assignment: CDR1 MNHNS and CDR2 SASEGT. The CDR3 is 15 residues long. CDR3 sequence: CASSVEDRGTGELFF. CDR3 bases: TGTGCCAGCAGTGTAGAGGACAGGGGAACCGGGGAGCTGTTTTTT.

This clone was recorded only once. The chain employs TRBV5-6 and TRBJ2-3; 9 bases align to TRBD1. The germline V gene has CDR1 SGHDT and CDR2 YYEEEE. Trimming took 2 bases from V and 1 from J; bases not matched to a gene: 2. This CDR3 region has 15 residues. The CDR3 coding sequence is TGTGCCAGCAGCTTCCGGGACAGGGGCACAGATACGCAGTATTTT. Encoded protein: CASSFRDRGTDTQYF.

The chain combines TRBV7-9 with TRBJ1-2; tentatively, D is TRBD1 (6 bases). The germline V gene encodes CDR1 SEHNR and CDR2 FQNEAQ (reference sequence). The CDR3 loop spans 16 amino acids. Trimming took off 6 bases at V and 2 bases at J, with 19 bases between the two ends. CDR3 nucleotides: TGTGCCAGCAGTCCGAGGGGGGGCCTCATAAACTATGGCTACACCTTC. It encodes CASSPRGGLINYGYTF.

The chain's CDR3 is CASSLGLAAYEQYF. CDR3 sequence (DNA): TGTGCCAGCAGCTTGGGACTAGCAGCCTACGAGCAGTACTTC. The chain joins TRBV7-6 to TRBJ2-7; 9 nucleotides align to TRBD2. Germline lookup yields CDR1 SGHVS and CDR2 FNYEAQ. J lost 2 bases, V lost 3 bases, and 2 bases had no gene match. This CDR3 has 14 residues.

This clone was recorded only once. The V gene is TRBV4-3, the J gene TRBJ2-3; no definite D call. The V end was cut by 0 bases, the J end by 8 bases, with 6 bases between. The CDR3 spans 12 residues. Looked up from germline, CDR1 is LGHNA and CDR2 is YSLEER. CDR3 nucleotide sequence: TGCGCCAGCAGCCAAGAGGCCCGTACGCAGTATTTT. As protein: CASSQEARTQYF.

The J gene is TRBJ2-2, the V gene TRBV27, with D perhaps matching TRBD1 (5 bases). CDR1 and CDR2 (germline): MNHEY, SMNVEV (reference sequence). V was shortened by 4 bases and J by 5 bases, with 17 bases between the two germline ends. The CDR3 extends over 16 amino acids. The CDR3 here is CASSWLLGRRTGELFF. As DNA, the CDR3 is TGTGCCAGCAGTTGGCTCTTGGGGCGCAGAACCGGGGAGCTGTTTTTT.

The chain has TRBV5-1 and TRBJ2-2; 13 bases agree with TRBD2. CDR3 length equals 20 residues. The junction had 19 bases not matched to a gene; V was cut back by 3 bases and J by 8 bases. CDR1 and CDR2 (germline): SGHRS, YFSETQ. In DNA form, the CDR3 reads TGCGCCAGCAGCTGGAGACTAGCGGGAGGACAGATCTCTAATCCGGGGGAGCTGTTTTTT. It is translated as CASSWRLAGGQISNPGELFF. The full variable domain, its missing parts supplied by reference TRBV5-1 and TRBJ2-2, is KAGVTQTPRYLIKTRGQQVTLSCSPISGHRSVSWYQQTPGQGLQFLFEYFSETQRNKGNFPGRFSGRQFSNSRSEMNVSTLELGDSALYLCASSWRLAGGQISNPGELFFGEGSRLTVL.

The CDR3 DNA follows: TGTGCCAGCAGCTTAGGGACAGGGGCATATGAGCAGTTCTTC. It translates to CASSLGTGAYEQFF. The rearrangement uses TRBV7-3 and TRBJ2-1; TRBD1 matches at 10 bases. The CDR3 has 14 amino acids. Germline V gene data show CDR1 as SGHTA and CDR2 as FQGTGA. After removal of 2 bases from V and 8 bases from J, the junction contained 3 bases not matched to a gene.

The rearrangement links TRBV7-2 to TRBJ2-7; TRBD2 agrees at 8 bases. The J segment lost 3 bases and the V segment lost 5 bases, leaving 3 bases of the junction unmatched. CDR1 is SGHTA, CDR2 FQGNSA, per germline. CDR3 length equals 13 residues. The CDR3 DNA reads as TGTGCCAGCAGCCCCACTAGCGGCTACGAGCAGTACTTC. This codes for CASSPTSGYEQYF.

This clone appeared a single time. The rearrangement joins TRBV25-1 to TRBJ1-2; D is possibly TRBD1 (6 bases). V was cut by 4 bases and J by 3 bases, with 9 bases left in between. Germline CDR1 reads MGHDK; CDR2 reads SYGVNS. The CDR3 is 13 amino acids. CDR3 nucleotides: TGTGCCAGCAGTGGACGGACAGACTATGGCTACACCTTC. Translation gives CASSGRTDYGYTF.

This chain connects TRBV30 to TRBJ1-5; TRBD1 agrees at 8 bases. Germline CDR1 and CDR2: GTSNPN and SVGIG (reference sequence). V gave up 7 bases and J gave up 2 bases; unmatched junction bases: 7. The CDR3 is 14 residues long. The CDR3 DNA follows: TGTGCCTTGTGGACAGGGAGCGGCAATCAGCCCCAGCATTTT. Protein sequence: CALWTGSGNQPQHF.

This sequence joins TRBV27 and TRBJ2-5, with 16 bases identical to TRBD2. The ends lost 5 bases at V and 4 bases at J; junction bases unmatched: 10. The length of the CDR3 is 18 residues. CDR1 and CDR2 (germline): MNHEY, SMNVEV (reference sequence). The CDR3 DNA follows: TGTGCCAGCAGTCCGGGACTAGCGGGAGGGCCTATAGGAGAGACCCAGTACTTC. This translates into CASSPGLAGGPIGETQYF.

This chain uses TRBV30 with TRBJ2-1; unclear D gene. V was trimmed by 5 bases and J by 12 bases, leaving 17 bases between them. The germline V gene has CDR1 GTSNPN and CDR2 SVGIG (reference sequence). The CDR3 loop spans 12 amino acids. The CDR3 is CAWAPSGLGQFF. CDR3 bases: TGTGCCTGGGCTCCATCCGGTCTAGGGCAGTTCTTC.

The chain joins TRBV9 to TRBJ2-3; possible D gene TRBD2, 6 bases. Trimming pared 0 bases from V and 3 bases from J, leaving 14 bases between. This CDR3 spans 16 amino acids. The germline CDR1 and CDR2 sequences are SGDLS and YYNGEE. CDR3 protein: CASSVAPGVGTDTQYF. The CDR3 bases are TGTGCCAGCAGCGTAGCTCCGGGAGTGGGGACAGATACGCAGTATTTT.

This chain links TRBV10-1 with TRBJ2-7; D perhaps matches TRBD2 (6 bases). Trimming removed 1 base at V and 0 bases at J, with 10 bases between. Looked up from germline, CDR1 is WNHNN and CDR2 is SYGVQD (reference sequence). The CDR3 contains 15 residues. The CDR3 reads CASSEYRGSSYEQYF. The CDR3 DNA reads as TGCGCCAGCAGTGAGTACCGGGGGAGCTCCTACGAGCAGTACTTC.

The rearrangement uses TRBV19 and TRBJ2-1; D ambiguous. V was cut by 8 bases and J by 0 bases, with 11 bases left in between. Germline V gene data show CDR1 as LNHDA and CDR2 as SQIVND (reference sequence). The CDR3 is made up of 14 amino acids. The CDR3 DNA sequence: TGTGCCAGTTCCGAGTGGAGCTCCTACAATGAGCAGTTCTTC. It yields the protein CASSEWSSYNEQFF.

The chain recombines TRBV5-6 with TRBJ2-2; 10 bases map to TRBD2. J gave up 4 bases and V 2 bases, and 5 bases lay outside the gene matches. Per germline, CDR1 SGHDT and CDR2 YYEEEE. The CDR3 length is 16 residues. CDR3 region: CASSFSGLASTGELFF. The CDR3 DNA sequence: TGTGCCAGCAGCTTTTCGGGACTAGCGTCCACCGGGGAGCTGTTTTTT.

The chain couples TRBV29-1 to TRBJ2-5; 7 bases line up with TRBD1. Germline assignment: CDR1 SQVTM and CDR2 ANQGSEA. V gave up 4 bases and J gave up 1 base; unmatched junction bases: 6. This CDR3 contains 14 residues. The CDR3 bases are TGCAGCGTTGGAGCCACAGGGGCCCAAGAGACCCAGTACTTC. Amino acid sequence: CSVGATGAQETQYF.

DNA of the CDR3: TGTGCCAGTAGTAGTAGCGGGAGCTCCTACAATGAGCAGTTCTTC. Translation gives CASSSSGSSYNEQFF. This rearrangement joins TRBV19 to TRBJ2-1; 9 bases agree with TRBD2. The CDR3 extends over 15 amino acids. CDR1 and CDR2 (germline): LNHDA, SQIVND (reference sequence). V gave up 4 bases and J gave up 0 bases; unmatched junction bases: 1.

This chain connects TRBV7-6 to TRBJ2-5; D gene uncertain. V lost 3 bases and J 7 bases, leaving 9 bases between the germline ends. The CDR3 loop spans 12 amino acids. Germline CDR1 SGHVS, CDR2 FNYEAQ. The CDR3: CASSLLDATQYF. The CDR3 nucleotides are TGTGCCAGCAGCTTGTTAGATGCGACCCAGTACTTC.

This clone was seen just once. V usage is TRBV5-1 and J usage is TRBJ2-1; 10 nucleotides align to TRBD1. The CDR3 runs to 15 residues. V lost 4 bases to trimming and J lost 6 bases; unmatched junction nucleotides: 7. CDR1 is SGHRS, CDR2 YFSETQ, per germline. The CDR3 DNA sequence: TGCGCCAGCAGCATTGGGACAGGGGTAGGCAATGAGCAGTTCTTC. Its translation is CASSIGTGVGNEQFF.

Note on this clone: Other DNA variants within this sample encode the same CDR3. This chain uses TRBV4-1 with TRBJ2-1; tentatively, D is TRBD1 (7 bases). The CDR3 extends over 17 amino acids. Trimming pared 0 bases from V and 2 bases from J, leaving 14 bases between. Germline CDR1 MGHRA, CDR2 YSYEKL. CDR3 amino acids: CASSQEPGRGAYNEQFF. In DNA, the CDR3 is TGCGCCAGCAGCCAAGAACCCGGCAGGGGGGCCTACAATGAGCAGTTCTTC.

The rearrangement links TRBV12-5 to TRBJ1-1, with 10 bases lining up with TRBD1. In germline, CDR1 is LGHNT, CDR2 FRNRAP. Trimming cost V 1 base and J 1 base; bases outside gene matches: 9. The CDR3 is made up of 18 amino acids. In DNA form, the CDR3 reads TGTGCTAGTGGTTTGGGTCCCGGGACAGGGGTATGGAACACTGAAGCTTTCTTT. This encodes CASGLGPGTGVWNTEAFF. The full variable domain, rest sourced from reference TRBV12-5 and TRBJ1-1, is DARVTQTPRHKVTEMGQEVTMRCQPILGHNTVFWYRQTMMQGLELLAYFRNRAPLDDSGMPKDRFSAEMPDATLATLKIQPSEPRDSAVYFCASGLGPGTGVWNTEAFFGQGTRLTVV.

This clone was found once. V gene TRBV11-2 combines with J gene TRBJ2-1; TRBD2 matches 7 bases. The CDR3 length is 14 residues. CDR1 and CDR2 (germline): SGHAT, FQNNGV. J lost 6 bases, V lost 4 bases, and 6 bases had no gene match. Written as DNA, the CDR3 is TGTGCCAGCAGCTACCGGGACTACGGCAATGAGCAGTTCTTC. Amino acid sequence: CASSYRDYGNEQFF.

There are a few counts of this clone. This rearrangement joins TRBV28 to TRBJ1-1, with D unresolved. The germline CDR1 and CDR2 sequences are MDHEN and SYDVKM. There are 14 residues in the CDR3. The germline V and J ends were trimmed by 4 bases and 10 bases, with 19 bases remaining between them. The CDR3 DNA follows: TGTGCCAGCAGTTCCCCGACTGCCTCTTATGGAGCTTTCTTT. Translation: CASSSPTASYGAFF.

CDR3 sequence: CASSLLAGLAGYTF. The CDR3 bases are TGTGCCAGCAGCTTACTTGCGGGTCTCGCTGGCTACACCTTC. The chain carries TRBV7-9 and TRBJ1-2; D is ambiguous. CDR1 SEHNR and CDR2 FQNEAQ come from the germline V gene (reference sequence). The germline V and J ends were trimmed by 2 bases and 7 bases, with 14 bases remaining between them. CDR3 length: 14 residues.

This clone has a single count. The rearrangement joins TRBV7-2 to TRBJ1-4, with TRBD1 matching 10 bases. Trimming took 5 bases from V and 7 from J; bases not matched to a gene: 1. Germline V gives CDR1 SGHTA, CDR2 FQGNSA. The CDR3 contains 13 residues. DNA for the CDR3: TGTGCCAGCAGCCGGGACAGGGGTGAAAAACTGTTTTTT. As protein: CASSRDRGEKLFF.

The chain combines TRBV11-2 with TRBJ2-7; 9 nucleotides line up with TRBD2. The CDR3 is 14 amino acids. In germline, CDR1 is SGHAT, CDR2 FQNNGV. Germline trimming cut 3 bases from V and 6 bases from J; bases unmatched to any gene: 6. CDR3 in amino acids: CASSFSGSRREQYF. CDR3 coding DNA: TGTGCCAGCAGCTTTAGCGGGAGCCGGCGCGAGCAGTACTTC.

The V and J genes are TRBV18 and TRBJ1-1; D may be TRBD1 (5 bases). V gave up 6 bases and J gave up 1 base, with 12 bases separating them. This CDR3 has 14 amino acids. Germline V lookup: CDR1 KGHSH, CDR2 LQKENI. CDR3 nucleotide sequence: TGTGCCAGCTCCCGGCGGGGCGAGAACACTGAAGCTTTCTTT. It translates to CASSRRGENTEAFF.

This clone came up once. The chain employs TRBV7-9 and TRBJ2-3; TRBD2 matches 9 bases. Germline V gene sequence: CDR1 SEHNR, CDR2 FQNEAQ (reference sequence). CDR3 size: 16 residues. The trim removed 2 bases at V and 1 base at J, leaving 4 bases unmatched. The chain's CDR3 is CASSLPIAGGTDTQYF. In DNA form, the CDR3 reads TGTGCCAGCAGCTTACCTATAGCGGGAGGCACAGATACGCAGTATTTT. Supplemented by reference TRBV7-9 and TRBJ2-3, the full variable domain reads DTGVSQNPRHKITKRGQNVTFRCDPISEHNRLYWYRQTLGQGPEFLTYFQNEAQLEKSRLLSDRFSAERPKGSFSTLEIQRTEQGDSAMYLCASSLPIAGGTDTQYFGPGTRLTVL.